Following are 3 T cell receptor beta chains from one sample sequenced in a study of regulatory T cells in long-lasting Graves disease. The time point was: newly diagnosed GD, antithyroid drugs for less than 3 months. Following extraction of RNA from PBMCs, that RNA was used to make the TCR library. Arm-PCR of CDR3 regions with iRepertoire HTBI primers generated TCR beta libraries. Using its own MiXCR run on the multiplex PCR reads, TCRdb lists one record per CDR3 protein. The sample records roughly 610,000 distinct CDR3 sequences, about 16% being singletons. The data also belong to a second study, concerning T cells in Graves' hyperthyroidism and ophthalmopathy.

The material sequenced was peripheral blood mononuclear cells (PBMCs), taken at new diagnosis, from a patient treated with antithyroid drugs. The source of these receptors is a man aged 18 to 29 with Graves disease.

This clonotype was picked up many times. CDR3: CASSLDTVMDEQYF. The DNA of the CDR3 is TGCGCCAGCAGCTTGGACACGGTTATGGACGAGCAGTACTTC. The J gene is TRBJ2-7, the V gene TRBV5-1; D gene unclear. The CDR3 sequence is 14 residues long. Looked up from germline, CDR1 is SGHRS and CDR2 is YFSETQ. Trimming took 0 bases from V and 5 from J, leaving 12 bases between them.

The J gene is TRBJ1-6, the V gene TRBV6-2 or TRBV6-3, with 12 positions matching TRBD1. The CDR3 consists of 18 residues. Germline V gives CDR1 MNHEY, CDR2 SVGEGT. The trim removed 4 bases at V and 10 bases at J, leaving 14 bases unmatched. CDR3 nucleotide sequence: TGTGCCAGCAGTTTCCGGGACAGGGGGCGAGGTTTGAGGTCACCCCTCCACTTT. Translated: CASSFRDRGRGLRSPLHF.

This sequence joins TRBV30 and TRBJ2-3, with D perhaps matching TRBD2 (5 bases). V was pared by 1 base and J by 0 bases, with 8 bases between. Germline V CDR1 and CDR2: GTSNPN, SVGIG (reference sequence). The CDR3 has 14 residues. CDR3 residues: CAWSGGGSTDTQYF. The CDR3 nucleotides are TGTGCCTGGAGTGGCGGCGGGAGCACAGATACGCAGTATTTT. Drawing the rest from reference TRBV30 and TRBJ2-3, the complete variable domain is SQTIHQWPATLVQPVGSPLSLECTVEGTSNPNLYWYRQAAGRGLQLLFYSVGIGQISSEVPQNLSASRPQDRQFILSSKKLLLSDSGFYLCAWSGGGSTDTQYFGPGTRLTVL.